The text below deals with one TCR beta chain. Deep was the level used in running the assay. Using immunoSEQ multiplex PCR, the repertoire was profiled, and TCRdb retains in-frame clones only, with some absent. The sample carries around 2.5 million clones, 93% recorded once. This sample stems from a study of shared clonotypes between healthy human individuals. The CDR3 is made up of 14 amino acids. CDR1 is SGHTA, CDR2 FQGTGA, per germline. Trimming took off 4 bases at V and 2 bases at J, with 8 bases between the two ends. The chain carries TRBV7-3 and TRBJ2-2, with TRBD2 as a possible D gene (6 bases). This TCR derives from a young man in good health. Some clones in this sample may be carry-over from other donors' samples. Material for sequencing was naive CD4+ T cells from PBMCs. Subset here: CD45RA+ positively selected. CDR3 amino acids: CASSWAGNTGELFF. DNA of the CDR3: TGTGCCAGCAGCTGGGCGGGAAACACCGGGGAGCTGTTTTTT. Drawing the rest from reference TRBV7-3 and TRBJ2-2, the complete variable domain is GAGVSQTPSNKVTEKGKYVELRCDPISGHTALYWYRQSLGQGPEFLIYFQGTGAADDSGLPNDRFFAVRPEGSVSTLKIQRTERGDSAVYLCASSWAGNTGELFFGEGSRLTVL.